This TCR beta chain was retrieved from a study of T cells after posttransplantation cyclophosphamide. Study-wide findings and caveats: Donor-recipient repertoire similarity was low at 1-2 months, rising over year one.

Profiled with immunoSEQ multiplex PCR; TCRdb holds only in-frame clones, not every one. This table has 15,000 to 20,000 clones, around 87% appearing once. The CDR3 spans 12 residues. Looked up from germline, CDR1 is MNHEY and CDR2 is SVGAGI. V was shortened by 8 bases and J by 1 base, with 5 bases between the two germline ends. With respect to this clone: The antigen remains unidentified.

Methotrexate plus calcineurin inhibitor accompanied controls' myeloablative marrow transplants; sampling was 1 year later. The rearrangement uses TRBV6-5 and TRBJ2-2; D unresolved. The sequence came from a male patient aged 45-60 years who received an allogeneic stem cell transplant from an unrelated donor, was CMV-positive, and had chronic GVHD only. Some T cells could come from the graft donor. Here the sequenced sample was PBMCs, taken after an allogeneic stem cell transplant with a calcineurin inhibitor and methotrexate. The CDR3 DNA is TGTGCCAGCCCCGTGAACACCGGGGAGCTGTTTTTT. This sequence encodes CASPVNTGELFF.